This TCR beta chain derives from a study of T cell repertoires in cytomegalovirus infection. Study-wide background: Carrying CMV and the relevant HLA type showed in public TCR beta signatures. Whole-study findings and limits: HLA-C-restricted CMV clonotypes gave the most frequent clonotype in two of eight donors. Public TCR beta family frequency separated CMV-and-HLA carriers, including in an independent cohort.

In germline, CDR1 is SGHTA, CDR2 FQGNSA. Trimming removed 5 bases from V and 5 bases from J; junction bases left unmatched: 7. The CDR3 spans 14 residues. TCRdb ran MiXCR on the reads and lists one entry per CDR3 protein. The data contain around 280,000 distinct CDR3 sequences, roughly 15% of them singletons. This clonotype was detected ten times or more. The antigen is undetermined. The sequence came from a human donor in good health (CMV status not recorded). Some clones in this sample may be carry-over from other donors' samples. Material for sequencing was PBMCs. The V gene is TRBV7-2, the J gene TRBJ2-5, with 8 nucleotides matching TRBD2. The CDR3 nucleotides read TGTGCCAGCAGCCTCCCGGGGGGGATGGAGACCCAGTACTTC. This translates into CASSLPGGMETQYF.